The clone carrying this T cell receptor beta chain came up once. The antigen is unknown. The data belong to a study of cytomegalovirus exposure and HLA in healthy donors. PCR employed 60 Vbeta and 13 Jbeta primers. Sequencing used immunoSEQ multiplex PCR; TCRdb keeps in-frame clones, though not all of them. The data contain around 200,000 clones, 65% to 75% of them seen just once; the ten biggest clones take up about 4.8%. General observations from the study: A later analysis linked a missense variant in DCLRE1C to the trimming of TCR beta V and J genes. Most of the TCR beta V segments (in an earlier analysis) were productive either about 87% or about 30% of the time.

Germline V lookup: CDR1 SGDLS, CDR2 YYNGEE. The CDR3 is 18 amino acids. J lost 6 bases, V lost 0 bases, and 7 bases had no gene match. The V and J genes are TRBV9 and TRBJ2-2; TRBD2 agrees at 14 bases. This receptor was taken from a man aged 25-45 years in good health and CMV-seropositive. Sample: PBMCs. CDR3 nucleotides: TGTGCCAGCAGCGTAGCGGGACTAGCGGGGGAGGGTTCCGGGGAGCTGTTTTTT. Its protein is CASSVAGLAGEGSGELFF. The variable domain in full, with the rest retrieved from reference TRBV9 and TRBJ2-2, is DSGVTQTPKHLITATGQRVTLRCSPRSGDLSVYWYQQSLDQGLQFLIQYYNGEERAKGNILERFSAQQFPDLHSELNLSSLELGDSALYFCASSVAGLAGEGSGELFFGEGSRLTVL.